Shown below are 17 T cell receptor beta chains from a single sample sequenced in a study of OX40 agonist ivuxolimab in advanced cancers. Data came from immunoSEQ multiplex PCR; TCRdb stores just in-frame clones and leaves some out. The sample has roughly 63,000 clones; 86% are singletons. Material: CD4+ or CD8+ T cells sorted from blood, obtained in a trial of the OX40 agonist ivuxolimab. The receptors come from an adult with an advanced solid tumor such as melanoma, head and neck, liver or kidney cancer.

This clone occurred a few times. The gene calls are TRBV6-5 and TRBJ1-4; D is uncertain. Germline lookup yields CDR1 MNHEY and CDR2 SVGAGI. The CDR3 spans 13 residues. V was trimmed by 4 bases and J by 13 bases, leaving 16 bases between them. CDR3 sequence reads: CASSSDPATGLFF. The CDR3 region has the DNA TGTGCCAGCAGTTCCGACCCCGCCACGGGACTGTTTTTT.

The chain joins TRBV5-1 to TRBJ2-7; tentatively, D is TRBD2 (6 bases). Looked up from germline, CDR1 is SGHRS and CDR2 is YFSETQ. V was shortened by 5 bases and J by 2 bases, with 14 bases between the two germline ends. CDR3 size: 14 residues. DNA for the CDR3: TGCGCCAGCAGTACGTCCGGCGGGACCTACGAGCAGTACTTC. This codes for CASSTSGGTYEQYF.

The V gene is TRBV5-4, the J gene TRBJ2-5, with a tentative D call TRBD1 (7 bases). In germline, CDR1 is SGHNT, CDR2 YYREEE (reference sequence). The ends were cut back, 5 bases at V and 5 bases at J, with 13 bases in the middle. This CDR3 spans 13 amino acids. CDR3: CASREGTVETQYF. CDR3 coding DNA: TGTGCCAGCAGGGAGGGGACAGTTGAGACCCAGTACTTC.

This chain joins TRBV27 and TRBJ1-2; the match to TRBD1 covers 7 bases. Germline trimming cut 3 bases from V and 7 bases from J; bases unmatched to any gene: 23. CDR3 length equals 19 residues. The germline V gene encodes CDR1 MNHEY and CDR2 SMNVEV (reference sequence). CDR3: CASSFDGPGQMTLVCGYTF. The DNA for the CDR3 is TGTGCCAGCAGTTTTGATGGCCCGGGACAGATGACATTGGTCTGTGGCTACACCTTC.

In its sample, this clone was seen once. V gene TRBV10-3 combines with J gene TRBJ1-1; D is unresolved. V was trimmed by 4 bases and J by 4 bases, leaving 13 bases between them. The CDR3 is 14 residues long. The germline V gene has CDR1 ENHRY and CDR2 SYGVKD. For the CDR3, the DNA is TGTGCCATCAGTGCCTTTCAAGGTTCCACTGAAGCTTTCTTT. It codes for CAISAFQGSTEAFF.

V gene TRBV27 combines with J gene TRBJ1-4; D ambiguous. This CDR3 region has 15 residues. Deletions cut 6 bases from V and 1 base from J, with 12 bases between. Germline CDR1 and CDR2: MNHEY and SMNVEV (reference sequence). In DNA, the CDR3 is TGTGCCAGCAGGCCCTCGTTTGGAACTAATGAAAAACTGTTTTTT. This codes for CASRPSFGTNEKLFF. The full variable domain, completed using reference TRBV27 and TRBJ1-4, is EAQVTQNPRYLITVTGKKLTVTCSQNMNHEYMSWYRQDPGLGLRQIYYSMNVEVTDKGDVPEGYKVSRKEKRNFPLILESPSPNQTSLYFCASRPSFGTNEKLFFGSGTQLSVL.

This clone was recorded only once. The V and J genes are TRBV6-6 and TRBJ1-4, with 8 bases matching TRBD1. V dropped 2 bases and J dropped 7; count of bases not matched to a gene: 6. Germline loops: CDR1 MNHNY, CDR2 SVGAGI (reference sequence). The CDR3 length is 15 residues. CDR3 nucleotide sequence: TGTGCCAGCAGTTACCCCTCCGGGACAGGTGAAAAACTGTTTTTT. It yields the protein CASSYPSGTGEKLFF.

The CDR3 DNA reads TGTGCCAGCAGTCCACGGCCTAACAGGGCGTGGACTGAAGCTTTCTTT. As protein: CASSPRPNRAWTEAFF. V and J are TRBV27 and TRBJ1-1, with a tentative D call TRBD1 (6 bases). Germline V CDR1 and CDR2: MNHEY, SMNVEV (reference sequence). This CDR3 is 16 amino acids long. V was clipped by 5 bases and J by 5 bases, with 21 bases between them.

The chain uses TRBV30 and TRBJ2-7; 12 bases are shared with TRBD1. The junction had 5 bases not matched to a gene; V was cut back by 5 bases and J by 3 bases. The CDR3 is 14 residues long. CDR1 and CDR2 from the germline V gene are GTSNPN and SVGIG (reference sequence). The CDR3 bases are TGTGCCTGGGGCCGGGACAGGGGGCTCTACGAGCAGTACTTC. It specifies CAWGRDRGLYEQYF.

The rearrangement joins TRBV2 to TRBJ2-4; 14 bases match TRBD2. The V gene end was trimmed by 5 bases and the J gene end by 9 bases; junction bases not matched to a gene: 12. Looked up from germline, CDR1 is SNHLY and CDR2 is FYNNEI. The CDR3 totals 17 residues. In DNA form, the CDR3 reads TGTGCCAGCAGTAGGACTAGCGGGGGGTCAGTCTTAGCCATTCAGTACTTC. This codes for CASSRTSGGSVLAIQYF.

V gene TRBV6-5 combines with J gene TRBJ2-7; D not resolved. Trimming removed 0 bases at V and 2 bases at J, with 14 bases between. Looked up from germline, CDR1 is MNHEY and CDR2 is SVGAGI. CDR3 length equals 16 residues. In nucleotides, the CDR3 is TGTGCCAGCAGTTACTCAGGGATCTCCACCACCTACGAGCAGTACTTC. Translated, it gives CASSYSGISTTYEQYF.

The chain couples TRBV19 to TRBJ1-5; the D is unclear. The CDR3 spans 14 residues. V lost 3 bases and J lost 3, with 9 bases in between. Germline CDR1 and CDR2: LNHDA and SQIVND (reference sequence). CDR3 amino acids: CASSIQALNQPQHF. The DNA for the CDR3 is TGTGCCAGTAGTATCCAAGCTCTCAATCAGCCCCAGCATTTT.

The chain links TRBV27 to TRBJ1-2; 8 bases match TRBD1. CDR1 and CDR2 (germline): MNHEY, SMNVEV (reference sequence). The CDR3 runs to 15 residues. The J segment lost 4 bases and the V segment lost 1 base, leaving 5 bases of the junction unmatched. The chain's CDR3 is CASSLYPGGSYGYTF. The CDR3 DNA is TGTGCCAGCAGTTTATATCCAGGGGGCAGCTATGGCTACACCTTC.

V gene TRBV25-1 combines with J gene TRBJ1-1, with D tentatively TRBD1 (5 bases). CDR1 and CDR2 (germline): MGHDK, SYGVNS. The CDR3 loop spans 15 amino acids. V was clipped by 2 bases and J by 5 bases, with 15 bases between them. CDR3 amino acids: CASSEHTGRGTEAFF. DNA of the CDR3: TGTGCCAGCAGTGAACACACAGGCCGCGGGACTGAAGCTTTCTTT.

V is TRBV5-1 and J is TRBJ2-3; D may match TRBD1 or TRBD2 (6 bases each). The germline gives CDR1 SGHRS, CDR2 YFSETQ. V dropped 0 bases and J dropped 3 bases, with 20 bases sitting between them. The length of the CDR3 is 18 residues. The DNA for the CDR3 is TGCGCCAGCAGCTTGGCTAGGACGGGGGCAGCCTCTACAGATACGCAGTATTTT. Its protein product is CASSLARTGAASTDTQYF. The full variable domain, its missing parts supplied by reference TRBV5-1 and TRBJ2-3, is KAGVTQTPRYLIKTRGQQVTLSCSPISGHRSVSWYQQTPGQGLQFLFEYFSETQRNKGNFPGRFSGRQFSNSRSEMNVSTLELGDSALYLCASSLARTGAASTDTQYFGPGTRLTVL.

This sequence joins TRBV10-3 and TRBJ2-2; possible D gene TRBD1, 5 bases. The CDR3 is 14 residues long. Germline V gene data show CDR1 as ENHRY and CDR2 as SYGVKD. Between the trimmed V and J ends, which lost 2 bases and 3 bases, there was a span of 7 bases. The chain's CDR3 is CAISELGDTGELFF. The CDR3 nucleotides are TGTGCCATCAGTGAGCTAGGGGACACCGGGGAGCTGTTTTTT.

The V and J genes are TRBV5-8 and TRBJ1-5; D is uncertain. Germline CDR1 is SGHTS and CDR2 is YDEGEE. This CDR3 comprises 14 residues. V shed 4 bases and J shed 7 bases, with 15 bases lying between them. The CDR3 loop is CASSPPPHGQPQHF. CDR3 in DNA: TGTGCCAGCAGCCCGCCCCCCCATGGACAGCCCCAGCATTTT.